This T cell receptor beta chain stems from a study of T cell responses to AZD1222 COVID-19 vaccine (dated by TCRdb to the early 2020s). Context from the whole study: Because spike-specific TCR depth and breadth did not differ between the two schedules, AZD1222 recipients who got a second dose at roughly 4 weeks were pooled with those who got a second dose at roughly 12 weeks. TCR sequencing was performed for more than 230 trial participants, of whom approximately 200 were given two doses of AZD1222 and some 26 were given two doses of MenACWY control vaccine. Enrollment into the trials was organized by age into subgroups of 18-55, 56-69 and 70-plus years, and those subgroups contained around 150, 28 and 57 TCR-sequenced participants, respectively.

The germline V and J ends show losses of 3 bases and 4 bases respectively, and no gene match explains 8 bases of the junction. From the germline V gene, CDR1 is LGHNA and CDR2 is YNFKEQ. The CDR3 runs 16 amino acids, cysteine and phenylalanine included. Only the CDR3 DNA stays, 48 bases, in frame from base 1. The time point tag for this specimen amounts to: baseline before first vaccination. Samples from vaccinated people were obtained from the UK trials COV001 and COV002, which included a single-blind randomized controlled phase 2/3 trial of AZD1222 (ChAdOx1 nCoV-19) in healthy adults. Trial participant PBMC samples were collected at day 0 and day 28 after the second dose for TCRbeta chain sequencing. The CDR3 regions of human TCRbeta chains were analyzed by immunosequencing. Turning to the authors' computational methods: TCRs in the repertoires were matched against a reference library of SARS-CoV-2-specific TCRs that had been generated with the MIRA antigen-specificity platform. Breadth was defined as the fraction of unique TCRs that were SARS-CoV-2-associated, and depth was defined as the fraction of total T cells that were SARS-CoV-2-associated. Each spike-specific TCR was assigned to its reactive spike region and to a CD4 or CD8 class using the MIRA data. Log10-transformed breadth and depth values were compared by one-way ANOVA with Sidak's multiple comparisons tests. Held by TCRdb, this immuneACCESS table contains in-frame sequences only and omits some clones. Under half of the omission traces to an unresolved V gene where checked; the cause of the rest is unknown. V, J and clone size are taken as reported in that table, and D and trimming were inferred from the DNA itself. The sample yields tens of thousands of clones; less than 90% were counted once. The ten largest clones add up to roughly 17% of the sample.

Turning to this clone: Its antigen remains undetermined. Per-nucleotide qualities are absent, and no much larger clonotype sits a single base away.

The study at large found these results: A significant rise in spike-specific TCR breadth and depth was observed after two AZD1222 doses relative to day 0 and relative to MenACWY recipients. Conclusions about previously exposed vaccinees are limited, since just five or six AZD1222 recipients were seropositive for SARS-CoV-2 at baseline. Participants were mostly white British and included more females than males, and it was suggested by the authors that clonal diversity may have been underestimated. CD4 TCRs associated with the vaccine covered the entire spike protein, and the dominant responses were in regions 160-218 and 743-854. In the small 56-69-year group, the increase in depth fell short of significance, most likely because of low power. No day 14 peak-response samples were available, so repertoires were characterized only after the peak T cell response. Reportedly, almost half of the unique spike-specific TCRs recognized epitopes lying outside the regions that are mutated in the B.1.351 and B.1.1.7 variants.

The chain employs TRBV4-2 and TRBJ2-7; TRBD2 matches 11 bases in the middle. The sample in question was peripheral blood, obtained on day 0 of AZD1222 vaccination. The clonotype originates from an adult in good health. The nucleotide sequence reads as follows: TGTGCCAGCAGCCAGGGAGGGACTAGCGGAACATACGAGCAGTACTTC. Translated, it gives CASSQGGTSGTYEQYF.